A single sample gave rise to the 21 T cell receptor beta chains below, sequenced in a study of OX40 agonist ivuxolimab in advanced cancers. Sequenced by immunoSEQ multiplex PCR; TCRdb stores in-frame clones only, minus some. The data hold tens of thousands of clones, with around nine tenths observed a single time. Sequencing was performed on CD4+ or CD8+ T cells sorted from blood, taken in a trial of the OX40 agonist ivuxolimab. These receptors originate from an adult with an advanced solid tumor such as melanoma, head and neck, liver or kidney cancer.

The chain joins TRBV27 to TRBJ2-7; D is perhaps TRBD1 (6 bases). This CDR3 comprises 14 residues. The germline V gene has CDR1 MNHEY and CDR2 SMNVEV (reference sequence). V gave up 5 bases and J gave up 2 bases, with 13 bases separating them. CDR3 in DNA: TGTGCCAGCAGTAGACGGGGACAAGCCTACGAGCAGTACTTC. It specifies CASSRRGQAYEQYF.

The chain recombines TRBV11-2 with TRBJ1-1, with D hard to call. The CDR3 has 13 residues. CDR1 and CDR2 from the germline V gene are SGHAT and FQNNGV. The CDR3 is CATRGSQNTEAFF. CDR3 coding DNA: TGTGCTACCCGAGGGAGCCAGAACACTGAAGCTTTCTTT.

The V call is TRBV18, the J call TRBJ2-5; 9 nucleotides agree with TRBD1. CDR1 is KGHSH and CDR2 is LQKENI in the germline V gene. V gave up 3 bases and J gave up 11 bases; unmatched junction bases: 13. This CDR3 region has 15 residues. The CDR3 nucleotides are TGTGCCAGCTCACCTACGGGACAGGGTCAAAGGGAGCAGTACTTC. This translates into CASSPTGQGQREQYF.

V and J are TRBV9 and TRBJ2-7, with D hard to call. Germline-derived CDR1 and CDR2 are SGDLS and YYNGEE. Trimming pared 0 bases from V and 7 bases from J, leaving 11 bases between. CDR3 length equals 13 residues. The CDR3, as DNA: TGTGCCAGCAGCGTAGTCCTCGGTGCTGAGCAGTACTTC. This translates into CASSVVLGAEQYF.

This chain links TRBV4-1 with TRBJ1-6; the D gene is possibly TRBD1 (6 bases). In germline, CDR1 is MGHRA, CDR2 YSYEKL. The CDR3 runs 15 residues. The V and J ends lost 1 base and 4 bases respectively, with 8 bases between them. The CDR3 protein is CASSQGQAYNSPLHF. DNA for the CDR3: TGCGCCAGCAGCCAAGGACAGGCTTATAATTCACCCCTCCACTTT.

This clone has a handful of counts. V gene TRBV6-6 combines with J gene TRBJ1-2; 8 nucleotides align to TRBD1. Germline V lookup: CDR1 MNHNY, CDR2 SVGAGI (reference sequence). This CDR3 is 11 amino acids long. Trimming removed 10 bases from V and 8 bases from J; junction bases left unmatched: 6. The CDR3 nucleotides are TGTGCCACCCGGACAGGGAAGGGCTACACCTTC. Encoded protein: CATRTGKGYTF.

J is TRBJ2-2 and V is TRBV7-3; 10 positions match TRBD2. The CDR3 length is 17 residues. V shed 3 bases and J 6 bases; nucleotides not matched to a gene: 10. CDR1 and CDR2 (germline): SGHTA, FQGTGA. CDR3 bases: TGTGCCAGCAGCTTCCGCCCAGCGGGAGGGTCGTCCGGGGAGCTGTTTTTT. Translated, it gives CASSFRPAGGSSGELFF.

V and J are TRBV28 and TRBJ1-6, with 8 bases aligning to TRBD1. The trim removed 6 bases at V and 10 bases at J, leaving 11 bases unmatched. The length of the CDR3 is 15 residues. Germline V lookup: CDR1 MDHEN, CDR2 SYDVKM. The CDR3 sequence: CASRTGEGMGSPLHF. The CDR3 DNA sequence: TGTGCCAGCAGGACAGGGGAGGGCATGGGGTCACCCCTCCACTTT.

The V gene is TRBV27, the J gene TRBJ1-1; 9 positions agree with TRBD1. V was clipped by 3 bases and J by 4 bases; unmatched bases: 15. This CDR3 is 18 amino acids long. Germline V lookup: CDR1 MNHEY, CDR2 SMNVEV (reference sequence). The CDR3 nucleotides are TGTGCCAGCAGTTTGAGGAGAACAGGGGGCCTCTTCGGCACTGAAGCTTTCTTT. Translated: CASSLRRTGGLFGTEAFF.

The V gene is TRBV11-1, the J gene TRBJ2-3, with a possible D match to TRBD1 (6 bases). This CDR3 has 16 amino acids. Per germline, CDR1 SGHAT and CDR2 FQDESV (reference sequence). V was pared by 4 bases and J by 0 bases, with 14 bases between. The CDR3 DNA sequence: TGTGCCAGCAGCTCCGGGACATACACTAGCACAGATACGCAGTATTTT. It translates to CASSSGTYTSTDTQYF. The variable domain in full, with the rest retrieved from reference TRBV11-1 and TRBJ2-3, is EAEVAQSPRYKITEKSQAVAFWCDPISGHATLYWYRQILGQGPELLVQFQDESVVDDSQLPKDRFSAERLKGVDSTLKIQPAELGDSAMYLCASSSGTYTSTDTQYFGPGTRLTVL.

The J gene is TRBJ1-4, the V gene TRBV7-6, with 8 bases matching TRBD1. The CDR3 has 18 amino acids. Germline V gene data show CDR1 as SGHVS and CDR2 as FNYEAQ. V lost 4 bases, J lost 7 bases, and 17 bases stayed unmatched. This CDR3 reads CASSSPGQEGLFGEKLFF. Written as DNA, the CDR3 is TGTGCCAGCAGCTCCCCGGGACAGGAGGGTTTGTTCGGTGAAAAACTGTTTTTT.

CDR3 region: CATLADSREQYF. In DNA form, the CDR3 reads TGTGCCACCTTGGCGGACAGTCGTGAGCAGTACTTC. The chain recombines TRBV6-5 with TRBJ2-7; D might be TRBD1 (6 bases). This CDR3 is 12 amino acids long. Germline CDR1 is MNHEY and CDR2 is SVGAGI. V shed 10 bases and J shed 7 bases, with 17 bases lying between them.

The CDR3 nucleotides are TGTGCCAGCAGTTTAGGGGGCTCCTACAATGAGCAGTTCTTC. Protein: CASSLGGSYNEQFF. This sequence joins TRBV28 and TRBJ2-1; D may correspond to TRBD1 or TRBD2 (5 bases each). The V and J ends lost 2 bases and 0 bases respectively, with 5 bases between them. The CDR3 extends over 14 amino acids. Germline V gene lookup returns CDR1 MDHEN and CDR2 SYDVKM. Filled out from reference TRBV28 and TRBJ2-1, the complete variable domain reads DVKVTQSSRYLVKRTGEKVFLECVQDMDHENMFWYRQDPGLGLRLIYFSYDVKMKEKGDIPEGYSVSREKKERFSLILESASTNQTSMYLCASSLGGSYNEQFFGPGTRLTVL.

This chain's CDR3 is CASSGSGRGTDTQYF. The CDR3 bases are TGTGCCAGCAGCGGTAGCGGGAGGGGGACAGATACGCAGTATTTT. V gene TRBV5-4 combines with J gene TRBJ2-3; 11 bases line up with TRBD2. This CDR3 contains 15 residues. In germline, CDR1 is SGHNT, CDR2 YYREEE (reference sequence). Unmatched junction bases numbered 4, after V lost 4 bases and J lost 3 bases. Filled out from reference TRBV5-4 and TRBJ2-3, the complete variable domain reads ETGVTQSPTHLIKTRGQQVTLRCSSQSGHNTVSWYQQALGQGPQFIFQYYREEENGRGNFPPRFSGLQFPNYSSELNVNALELDDSALYLCASSGSGRGTDTQYFGPGTRLTVL.

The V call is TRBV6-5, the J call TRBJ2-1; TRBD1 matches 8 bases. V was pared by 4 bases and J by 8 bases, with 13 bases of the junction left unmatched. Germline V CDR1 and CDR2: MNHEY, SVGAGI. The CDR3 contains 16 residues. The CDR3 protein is CASSSSGAGGLYEQFF. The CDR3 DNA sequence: TGTGCCAGCAGTTCTTCTGGGGCAGGGGGCTTGTATGAGCAGTTCTTC.

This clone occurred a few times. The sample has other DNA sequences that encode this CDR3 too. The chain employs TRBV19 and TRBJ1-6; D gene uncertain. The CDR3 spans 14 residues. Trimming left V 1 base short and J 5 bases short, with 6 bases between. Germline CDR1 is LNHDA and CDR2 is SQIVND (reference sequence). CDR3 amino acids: CASSIGVDNSPLHF. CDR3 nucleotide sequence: TGTGCCAGTAGTATAGGGGTAGATAATTCACCCCTCCACTTT.

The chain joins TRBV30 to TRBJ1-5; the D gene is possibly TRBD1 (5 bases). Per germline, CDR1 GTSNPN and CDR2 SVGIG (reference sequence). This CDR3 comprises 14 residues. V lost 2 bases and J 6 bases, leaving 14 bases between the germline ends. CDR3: CAWSLGRGAQPQHF. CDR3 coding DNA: TGTGCCTGGAGTTTAGGGAGGGGCGCTCAGCCCCAGCATTTT.

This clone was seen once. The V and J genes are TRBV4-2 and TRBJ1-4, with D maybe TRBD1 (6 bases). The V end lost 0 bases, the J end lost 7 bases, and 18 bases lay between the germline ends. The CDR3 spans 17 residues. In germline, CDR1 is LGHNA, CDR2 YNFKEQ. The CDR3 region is CASSQDLPQGGSEKLFF. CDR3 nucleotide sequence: TGTGCCAGCAGCCAAGACCTCCCACAGGGTGGTAGTGAAAAACTGTTTTTT.

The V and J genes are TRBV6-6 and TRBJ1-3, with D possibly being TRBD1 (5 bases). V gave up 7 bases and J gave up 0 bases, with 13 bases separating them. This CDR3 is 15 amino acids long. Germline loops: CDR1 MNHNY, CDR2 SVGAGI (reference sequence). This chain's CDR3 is CASTRDGSSGNTIYF. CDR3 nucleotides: TGTGCCAGCACCCGGGACGGTAGCTCTGGAAACACCATATATTTT.

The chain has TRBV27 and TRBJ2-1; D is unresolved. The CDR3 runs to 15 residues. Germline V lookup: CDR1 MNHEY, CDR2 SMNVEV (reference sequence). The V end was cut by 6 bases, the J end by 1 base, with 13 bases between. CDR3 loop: CASSQDSRSYNEQFF. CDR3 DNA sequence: TGTGCCAGCAGCCAAGACTCACGTTCCTACAATGAGCAGTTCTTC.

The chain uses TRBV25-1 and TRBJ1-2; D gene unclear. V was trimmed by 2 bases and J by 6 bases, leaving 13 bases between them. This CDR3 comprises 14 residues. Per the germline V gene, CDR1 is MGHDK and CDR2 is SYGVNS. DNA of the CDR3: TGTGCCAGCAGTGAAGGGCGCCCGTGGGATGGCTACACCTTC. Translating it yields CASSEGRPWDGYTF.